This T cell receptor beta chain derives from a study of tumor and adjacent non-tumor tissue in lung cancer. Study-level points and caveats: Compared with tumor, normal lung showed significantly lower TCR diversity.

This sample's RNA came from whole unsorted tissue. As regards this clonotype: Its antigen is currently unknown.

V was trimmed by 6 bases and J by 6 bases, leaving 17 bases between them. CDR3 length equals 14 residues. CDR1 is DFQATT and CDR2 is SNEGSKA in the germline V gene (reference sequence). A modified ARM-PCR protocol with three rounds of nested PCR amplified TCRbeta. One entry per CDR3 protein, called by TCRdb with MiXCR from the multiplex PCR reads. The sample has under 100,000 distinct CDR3 sequences; 61% are singletons. This clonotype was sampled from an older man with non-small cell lung cancer. The material sequenced was lung tumor tissue. V is TRBV20-1 and J is TRBJ2-2; D unresolved. CDR3 coding DNA: TGCAGTGCCCTTTACTATGCGACGTCCGGGGAGCTGTTTTTT. Translated, it gives CSALYYATSGELFF.